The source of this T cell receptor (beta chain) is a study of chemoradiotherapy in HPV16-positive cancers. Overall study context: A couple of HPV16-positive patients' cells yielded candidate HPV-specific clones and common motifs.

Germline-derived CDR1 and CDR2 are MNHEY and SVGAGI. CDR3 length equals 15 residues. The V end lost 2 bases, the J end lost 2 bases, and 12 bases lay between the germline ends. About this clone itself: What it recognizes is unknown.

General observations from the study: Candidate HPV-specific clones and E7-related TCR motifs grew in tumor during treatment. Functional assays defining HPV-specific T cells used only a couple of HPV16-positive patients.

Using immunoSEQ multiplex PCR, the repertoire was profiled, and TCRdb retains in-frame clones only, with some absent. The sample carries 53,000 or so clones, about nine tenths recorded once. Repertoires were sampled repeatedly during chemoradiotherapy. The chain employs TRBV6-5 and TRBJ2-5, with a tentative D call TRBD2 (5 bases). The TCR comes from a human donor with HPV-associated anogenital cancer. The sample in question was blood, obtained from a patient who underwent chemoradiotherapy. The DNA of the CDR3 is TGTGCCAGCAGTTACGACTTAGCGACTCAAGAGACCCAGTACTTC. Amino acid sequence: CASSYDLATQETQYF.